A selection of T cell receptor beta chains follows, all from one sample in a study of CD8 T cells in Susac syndrome. Each CDR3 protein gets one entry after TCRdb re-called the immunoSEQ multiplex PCR reads with MiXCR. The repertoire includes some 190,000 distinct CDR3 sequences, about 95% of them detected once, and under 0.2% sits in the top ten. The sample taken for sequencing was CD4+ T cells from PBMCs. The receptors here all came from a human donor with Susac syndrome. The CDR3 runs from the conserved cysteine through the conserved F or W. The order of the fields is J gene, V gene, D gene, clone size, CDR3 DNA, CDR3 protein. The D gene is left open where the match is weak. Clone size is shown for a subset of rows, as once, few, many or a class of expanded clone.

>TRBJ1-2|TRBV3-1|.|.
TGTGCCAGCAGCCAAGAAGGGGGGATTAGCTACACCTTC
CASSQEGGISYTF
>TRBJ1-3|TRBV20-1|.|.
TGCAGTGCTAAATTGCGGTGGGGAAACACCATATATTTT
CSAKLRWGNTIYF
>TRBJ1-1|TRBV5-1|.|.
TGCGCCAGCAGCTTGTCCTGGGTGCAGCCGAACACTGAAGCTTTCTTT
CASSLSWVQPNTEAFF
>TRBJ2-1|TRBV20-1|.|.
TGCAGTGCTACCGTCAGCCGGCAGTTCTTC
CSATVSRQFF
>TRBJ1-6|TRBV28|.|.
TGTGCCAGCAGTTCGACAGCCTCCTATAATTCACCCCTCCACTTT
CASSSTASYNSPLHF
>TRBJ2-4|TRBV30|TRBD2|.
TGTGCCTGGAGTCGGGCTAGCGGGGGGGCAGACATTCAGTACTTC
CAWSRASGGADIQYF
>TRBJ2-5|TRBV19|TRBD2|.
TGTGCCAGTAGTATACGGCTAGCGGGGGCCGCCGATAGGGCCCAGTACTTC
CASSIRLAGAADRAQYF
>TRBJ1-6|TRBV14|.|.
TGTGCCAGCAGCCAAGTGGGGGATTCACCCCTCCACTTT
CASSQVGDSPLHF
>TRBJ2-3|TRBV14|.|.
TGTGCCAGCAGCCAAGTTTTGCGAGCTCTGGGCACAGATACGCAGTATTTT
CASSQVLRALGTDTQYF
>TRBJ2-3|TRBV29-1|TRBD2|.
TGCAGCGTTGCTGCTAGCGGGGAGGCAGGAGGTACGCAGTATTTT
CSVAASGEAGGTQYF
>TRBJ1-2|TRBV5-1|.|.
TGCGCCAGCGCCCCGCGTCCGGGACCCCACGAGGGACATGGCTACACCTTC
CASAPRPGPHEGHGYTF
>TRBJ1-6|TRBV7-2|TRBD1|.
TGTGCCAGCAGCCGCGACAGGGCCGATAATTCACCCCTCCACTTT
CASSRDRADNSPLHF
>TRBJ1-2|TRBV28|TRBD1|.
TGTGCCAGCAGTCAACCTCAGGGGGCGGAAGGCTACACCTTC
CASSQPQGAEGYTF
>TRBJ2-1|TRBV20-1|.|.
TGCAGTGCTAGTGGCAGGGGACCCTACAATGAGCAGTTCTTC
CSASGRGPYNEQFF
>TRBJ1-2|TRBV20-1|TRBD1|.
TGCAGTGCTACCGGGACAGGGAGTAGCTATGGCTACACCTTC
CSATGTGSSYGYTF
>TRBJ1-1|TRBV29-1|TRBD1|.
TGCAGCGCATACCCCAGTTTCCAGGGGGCGGGAACTGAAGCTTTCTTT
CSAYPSFQGAGTEAFF
>TRBJ1-5|TRBV18|.|.
TGTGCCAGCTCAGCCGACAGATCCAATCAGCCCCAGCATTTT
CASSADRSNQPQHF
>TRBJ2-7|TRBV15|.|.
TGTGCCACCAGCAGAGGTAGGAGGGAGCAGTACTTC
CATSRGRREQYF
>TRBJ1-6|TRBV5-1|.|.
TGCGCCAGCAGCTTGGGGAGACAGGCCGGCGGTAATTCACCCCTCCACTTT
CASSLGRQAGGNSPLHF
>TRBJ2-5|TRBV5-1|.|.
TGCGCCAGCAGCTTGGAAGCAGAGCCCCAAGAGACCCAGTACTTC
CASSLEAEPQETQYF
>TRBJ2-4|TRBV6-2/TRBV6-3|.|.
TGTGCCAGCAGTTACTCGAAGCTAGCTGCAACCGTTCAAGGCATTCAGTACTTC
CASSYSKLAATVQGIQYF
>TRBJ1-5|TRBV7-2|.|once
TGTGCCAGCAGGTTGAGTGGGGTACAGCCCCAGCATTTT
CASRLSGVQPQHF
>TRBJ2-7|TRBV4-2|.|.
TGTGCCAGCAGCCAAGATGACCACGAGCAGTACTTC
CASSQDDHEQYF
>TRBJ1-6|TRBV20-1|.|.
TGCAGTGCCCGTCTTAATTCACCCCTCCACTTT
CSARLNSPLHF
>TRBJ2-5|TRBV7-3|.|.
TGTGCCAGCAGCTTACATCGCTCATCCGAGACCCAGTACTTC
CASSLHRSSETQYF